This T cell receptor beta chain was sequenced in a study of control samples from healthy donors and cancer patients. The protocol was immunoSEQ multiplex PCR, while the TCRdb copy is restricted to in-frame clones and leaves out a portion. The table includes some 150,000 clones, over 90% detected once. CDR3 length equals 15 residues. Trimming shortened V by 6 bases and J by 2 bases, and 13 bases separated the two germline ends. Germline V gene sequence: CDR1 SNHLY, CDR2 FYNNEI. Sequenced material: blood. This rearrangement joins TRBV2 to TRBJ2-2; no reliable D call. The sequence derives from a woman aged 25 to 39 in good health. CDR3: CASSPRTENTGELFF. CDR3 DNA sequence: TGTGCCAGCAGCCCCCGGACCGAAAACACCGGGGAGCTGTTTTTT.